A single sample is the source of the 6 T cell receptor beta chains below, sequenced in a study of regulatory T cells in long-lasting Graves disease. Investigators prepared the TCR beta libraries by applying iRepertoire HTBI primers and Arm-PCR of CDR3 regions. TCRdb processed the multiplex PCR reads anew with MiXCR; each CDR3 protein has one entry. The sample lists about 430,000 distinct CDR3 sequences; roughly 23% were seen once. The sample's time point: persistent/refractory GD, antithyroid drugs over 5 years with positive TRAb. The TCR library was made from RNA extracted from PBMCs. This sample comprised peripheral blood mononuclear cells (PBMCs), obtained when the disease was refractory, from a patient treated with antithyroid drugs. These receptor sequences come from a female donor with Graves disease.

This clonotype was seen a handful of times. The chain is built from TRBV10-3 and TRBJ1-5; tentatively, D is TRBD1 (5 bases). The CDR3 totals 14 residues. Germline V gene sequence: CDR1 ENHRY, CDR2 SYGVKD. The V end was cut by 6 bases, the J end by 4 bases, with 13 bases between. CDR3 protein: CAISLDSENQPQHF. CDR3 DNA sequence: TGTGCCATCAGCTTAGACAGCGAAAATCAGCCCCAGCATTTT.

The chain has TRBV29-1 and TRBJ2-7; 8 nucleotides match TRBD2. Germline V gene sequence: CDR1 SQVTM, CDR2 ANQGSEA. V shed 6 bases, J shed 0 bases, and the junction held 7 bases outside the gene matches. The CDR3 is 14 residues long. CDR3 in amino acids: CSVQPGTSSYEQYF. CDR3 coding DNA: TGCAGCGTGCAACCCGGGACTAGCTCCTACGAGCAGTACTTC.

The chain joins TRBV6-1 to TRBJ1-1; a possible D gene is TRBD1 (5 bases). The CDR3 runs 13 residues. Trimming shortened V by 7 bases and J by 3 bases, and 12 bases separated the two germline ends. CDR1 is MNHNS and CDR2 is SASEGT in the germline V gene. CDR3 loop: CASTRQLDTEAFF. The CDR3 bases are TGTGCCAGCACAAGACAGTTGGACACTGAAGCTTTCTTT.

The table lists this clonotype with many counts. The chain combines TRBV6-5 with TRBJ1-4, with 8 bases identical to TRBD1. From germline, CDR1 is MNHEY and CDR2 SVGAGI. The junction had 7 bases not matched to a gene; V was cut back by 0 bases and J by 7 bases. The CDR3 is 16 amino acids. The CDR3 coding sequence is TGTGCCAGCAGTTACTCCTCCGGACAGGGAAGTGAAAAACTGTTTTTT. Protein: CASSYSSGQGSEKLFF.

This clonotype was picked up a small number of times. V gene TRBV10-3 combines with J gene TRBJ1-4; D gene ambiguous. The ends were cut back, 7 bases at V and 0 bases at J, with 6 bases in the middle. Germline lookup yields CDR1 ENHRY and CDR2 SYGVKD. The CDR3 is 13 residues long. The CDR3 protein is CAITGSTNEKLFF. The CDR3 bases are TGTGCCATCACGGGCTCAACTAATGAAAAACTGTTTTTT.

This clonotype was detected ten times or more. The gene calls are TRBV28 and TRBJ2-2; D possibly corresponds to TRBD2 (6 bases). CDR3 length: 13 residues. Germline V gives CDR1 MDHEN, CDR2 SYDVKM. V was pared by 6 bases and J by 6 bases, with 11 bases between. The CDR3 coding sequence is TGTGCCAGCAGCTTAGGAGGGTCCGGGGAGCTGTTTTTT. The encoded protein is CASSLGGSGELFF.